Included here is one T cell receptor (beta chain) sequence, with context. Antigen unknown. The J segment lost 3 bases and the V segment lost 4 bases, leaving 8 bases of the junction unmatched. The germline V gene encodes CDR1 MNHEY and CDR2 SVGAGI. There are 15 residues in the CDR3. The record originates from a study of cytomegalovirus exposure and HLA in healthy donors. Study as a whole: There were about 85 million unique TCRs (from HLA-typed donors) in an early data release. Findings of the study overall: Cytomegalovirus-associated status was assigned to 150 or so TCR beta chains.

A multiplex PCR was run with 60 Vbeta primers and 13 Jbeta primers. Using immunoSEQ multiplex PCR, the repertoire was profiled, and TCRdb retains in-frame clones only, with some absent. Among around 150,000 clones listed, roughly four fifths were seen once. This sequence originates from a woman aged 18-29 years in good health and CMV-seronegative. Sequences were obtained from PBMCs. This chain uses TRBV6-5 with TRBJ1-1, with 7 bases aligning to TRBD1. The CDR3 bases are TGTGCCAGCAGTTCCCTCCAGGGGGAGTACACTGAAGCTTTCTTT. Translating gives CASSSLQGEYTEAFF.